This entry lists 20 T cell receptor beta chains sequenced from one sample in a study of T cells in Graves' hyperthyroidism and ophthalmopathy. The investigators amplified TCR beta CDR3 regions from RNA transcripts. The HTBI primer set served for first-round RT-PCR of the TCR CDR3. TCRdb analysed the multiplex PCR reads with MiXCR anew, one entry per CDR3 protein. The sample carries 340,000 or so distinct CDR3 sequences, over 15% recorded once. The sample consisted of blood. These TCRs come from a young man with Graves' hyperthyroidism.

The chain employs TRBV11-1 and TRBJ2-1, with 8 bases lining up with TRBD1. Germline V gene lookup returns CDR1 SGHAT and CDR2 FQDESV (reference sequence). Germline trimming cut 0 bases from V and 6 bases from J; bases unmatched to any gene: 7. The length of the CDR3 is 16 residues. This CDR3 reads CASSLARTGSSNEQFF. CDR3 coding DNA: TGTGCCAGCAGCTTAGCTCGGACAGGGTCAAGCAATGAGCAGTTCTTC.

V usage is TRBV12-3 or TRBV12-4 and J usage is TRBJ1-3, with D possibly TRBD1 on 6 matching bases. The length of the CDR3 is 16 residues. Trimming took off 3 bases at V and 3 bases at J, with 15 bases between the two ends. The CDR3: CASSFIRGALGNTIYF. DNA for the CDR3: TGTGCCAGCAGTTTCATCCGGGGGGCGCTTGGAAACACCATATATTTT.

This clonotype was recorded many times. The chain is built from TRBV30 and TRBJ1-3; D ambiguous. Germline-derived CDR1 and CDR2 are GTSNPN and SVGIG (reference sequence). V dropped 1 base and J dropped 4 bases, with 11 bases sitting between them. This CDR3 has 14 amino acids. For the CDR3, the DNA is TGTGCCTGGAGTGGGGTGGTTGGAGGAAACACCATATATTTT. Its translation is CAWSGVVGGNTIYF.

This clonotype was counted many times. The rearrangement joins TRBV20-1 to TRBJ2-7; 9 nucleotides match TRBD1. V lost 3 bases, J lost 2 bases, and 5 bases stayed unmatched. CDR1 DFQATT and CDR2 SNEGSKA come from the germline V gene (reference sequence). The CDR3 has 14 amino acids. The CDR3 DNA follows: TGCAGTGCTAGGGGACAGGGCAGGCCCTACGAGCAGTACTTC. It codes for CSARGQGRPYEQYF.

This clonotype was observed at least ten times. This chain links TRBV7-9 with TRBJ2-5, with 9 positions matching TRBD2. Trimming cost V 5 bases and J 3 bases; bases outside gene matches: 25. The germline gives CDR1 SEHNR, CDR2 FQNEAQ (reference sequence). The CDR3 runs to 21 residues. The DNA of the CDR3 is TGTGCCAGCAGCCCAACCCTAGCCTCGTTAGCGGGAGTTCCGGGGGAAGAGACCCAGTACTTC. It translates to CASSPTLASLAGVPGEETQYF. The variable domain in full, with the rest retrieved from reference TRBV7-9 and TRBJ2-5, is DTGVSQNPRHKITKRGQNVTFRCDPISEHNRLYWYRQTLGQGPEFLTYFQNEAQLEKSRLLSDRFSAERPKGSFSTLEIQRTEQGDSAMYLCASSPTLASLAGVPGEETQYFGPGTRLLVL.

This clonotype was seen many times. The chain combines TRBV7-3 with TRBJ2-6; D is uncertain. V dropped 1 base and J dropped 1 base, with 5 bases sitting between them. The CDR3 extends over 15 amino acids. Germline values: CDR1 SGHTA, CDR2 FQGTGA. This CDR3 is CASSLRSSGANVLTF. CDR3 DNA sequence: TGTGCCAGCAGCTTAAGGAGTTCTGGGGCCAACGTCCTGACTTTC.

This clonotype was recorded a few times. V is TRBV18 and J is TRBJ2-5; D ambiguous. The V end was cut by 1 base, the J end by 2 bases, with 5 bases between. Germline CDR1 is KGHSH and CDR2 is LQKENI. The CDR3 is 13 amino acids. CDR3 coding DNA: TGTGCCAGCTCACCACAGGGTCAAGAGACCCAGTACTTC. Encoded protein: CASSPQGQETQYF. Looking up the rest from reference TRBV18 and TRBJ2-5 gives the full variable domain: NAGVMQNPRHLVRRRGQEARLRCSPMKGHSHVYWYRQLPEEGLKFMVYLQKENIIDESGMPKERFSAEFPKEGPSILRIQQVVRGDSAAYFCASSPQGQETQYFGPGTRLLVL.

In its sample, this clonotype was seen a few times. The J gene is TRBJ2-1, the V gene TRBV20-1; no clear D gene. The V end was cut by 5 bases, the J end by 10 bases, with 18 bases between. Per germline, CDR1 DFQATT and CDR2 SNEGSKA (reference sequence). There are 13 residues in the CDR3. CDR3 nucleotide sequence: TGCAGTGCTTTGTATGGGTGGGTACCCGAGCAGTTCTTC. It is translated as CSALYGWVPEQFF.

This clonotype appeared many times. J is TRBJ2-3 and V is TRBV28, with 13 bases fitting TRBD2. The germline V gene has CDR1 MDHEN and CDR2 SYDVKM. The junction had 9 bases not matched to a gene; V was cut back by 7 bases and J by 5 bases. The CDR3 spans 16 residues. In DNA form, the CDR3 reads TGTGCCAGCATCTCATCCGGGACTAGCGGGAAAGATACGCAGTATTTT. Its protein product is CASISSGTSGKDTQYF.

This clonotype has a count of ten or more. The chain couples TRBV28 to TRBJ1-1; tentatively, D is TRBD1 (5 bases). Germline V lookup: CDR1 MDHEN, CDR2 SYDVKM. The CDR3 has 12 residues. V was shortened by 4 bases and J by 11 bases, with 14 bases between the two germline ends. Here the CDR3 reads CASSYPAGMAFF. The CDR3, as DNA: TGTGCCAGCAGTTATCCCGCAGGGATGGCTTTCTTT. The variable domain in full, with the rest retrieved from reference TRBV28 and TRBJ1-1, is DVKVTQSSRYLVKRTGEKVFLECVQDMDHENMFWYRQDPGLGLRLIYFSYDVKMKEKGDIPEGYSVSREKKERFSLILESASTNQTSMYLCASSYPAGMAFFGQGTRLTVV.

DNA of the CDR3: TGTGCCAGTAGTTTTCCCCTCGGATCTAGTTTCGGCGGGGAGCTGTTTTTT. It specifies CASSFPLGSSFGGELFF. The J gene is TRBJ2-2, the V gene TRBV19; D is unresolved. The ends were cut back, 5 bases at V and 7 bases at J, with 23 bases in the middle. This CDR3 spans 17 amino acids. Germline V gene data show CDR1 as LNHDA and CDR2 as SQIVND (reference sequence). Using reference TRBV19 and TRBJ2-2 for the parts outside the CDR3, the full variable domain is DGGITQSPKYLFRKEGQNVTLSCEQNLNHDAMYWYRQDPGQGLRLIYYSQIVNDFQKGDIAEGYSVSREKKESFPLTVTSAQKNPTAFYLCASSFPLGSSFGGELFFGEGSRLTVL.

This clonotype was observed many times. V and J are TRBV27 and TRBJ1-1; D not certain. The V end was cut by 3 bases, the J end by 2 bases, with 7 bases between. CDR1 MNHEY and CDR2 SMNVEV come from the germline V gene (reference sequence). The CDR3 spans 13 residues. This CDR3 is CASSFQDNTEAFF. For the CDR3, the DNA is TGTGCCAGCAGTTTTCAGGATAACACTGAAGCTTTCTTT.

This chain uses TRBV15 with TRBJ1-2; 8 bases align to TRBD1. This CDR3 is 15 amino acids long. The germline gives CDR1 LNHNV, CDR2 YYDKDF (reference sequence). The junction had 8 bases not matched to a gene; V was cut back by 0 bases and J by 8 bases. This CDR3 reads CATSRDRTGSGGYTF. CDR3 nucleotide sequence: TGTGCCACCAGCAGAGATCGGACAGGGAGTGGAGGCTACACCTTC.

The rearrangement uses TRBV24-1 and TRBJ2-3, with 7 positions matching TRBD2. V lost 3 bases to trimming and J lost 4 bases; unmatched junction nucleotides: 9. Germline lookup yields CDR1 KGHDR and CDR2 SFDVKD. CDR3 length: 16 amino acids. The CDR3 here is CATSDGMGEGSDTQYF. In nucleotides, the CDR3 is TGTGCCACCAGTGATGGGATGGGGGAGGGGTCAGATACGCAGTATTTT.

This clonotype was observed a handful of times. The J gene is TRBJ1-2, the V gene TRBV6-6, with D maybe TRBD1 (5 bases). The CDR3 has 14 amino acids. Germline assignment: CDR1 MNHNY and CDR2 SVGAGI (reference sequence). The V end was cut by 2 bases, the J end by 8 bases, with 15 bases between. The CDR3 DNA is TGTGCCAGCAGTTACCAGGGCAGCGGACAAGGCTACACCTTC. It codes for CASSYQGSGQGYTF.

Many counts were recorded for this clonotype. J is TRBJ2-1 and V is TRBV30, with 7 bases aligning to TRBD1. J was trimmed by 2 bases and V by 2 bases; bases with no gene match: 6. CDR1 and CDR2 from the germline V gene are GTSNPN and SVGIG (reference sequence). CDR3 length: 15 amino acids. The CDR3 here is CAWSHLGTAYNEQFF. CDR3 coding DNA: TGTGCCTGGAGTCATCTAGGGACAGCCTACAATGAGCAGTTCTTC.

The gene calls are TRBV11-3 and TRBJ2-3, with a possible D match to TRBD2 (6 bases). The ends were cut back, 3 bases at V and 6 bases at J, with 13 bases in the middle. Germline CDR1 is SGHNT and CDR2 is YENEEA. The CDR3 extends over 14 amino acids. The CDR3 here is CASSFGDSGDTQYF. As DNA, the CDR3 is TGTGCCAGCAGCTTCGGGGACTCGGGGGATACGCAGTATTTT.

This clonotype was counted many times. The CDR3 nucleotides read TGTGCCAGCAGCCGGCATACCGATACGCAGTATTTT. Its translation: CASSRHTDTQYF. V usage is TRBV11-2 and J usage is TRBJ2-3; no definite D call. The V gene's germline CDR1 is SGHAT and CDR2 FQNNGV. The length of the CDR3 is 12 residues. With 5 bases removed from V and 6 bases from J, the gap between germline ends came to 9 bases.

This clonotype was observed many times. This CDR3 reads CASSSFSVSYEQYF. DNA for the CDR3: TGTGCCAGCAGTTCTTTTAGCGTCTCCTACGAGCAGTACTTC. This chain joins TRBV6-5 and TRBJ2-7, with D perhaps TRBD2 (5 bases). Germline values: CDR1 MNHEY, CDR2 SVGAGI. The CDR3 has 14 residues. V was clipped by 4 bases and J by 0 bases, with 10 bases between them.

This clonotype was observed a single time. The J gene is TRBJ2-3, the V gene TRBV20-1; 8 bases match TRBD1. The J segment lost 0 bases and the V segment lost 6 bases, leaving 5 bases of the junction unmatched. CDR1 is DFQATT, CDR2 SNEGSKA, per germline (reference sequence). The CDR3 length is 14 residues. The CDR3 nucleotides are TGCAGTGCCCAGGGACAGGCGAGCACAGATACGCAGTATTTT. As protein: CSAQGQASTDTQYF.